This TCR beta chain comes out of a study of T cells expressing NK-cell markers. TCRdb derives one entry per CDR3 protein from the 5' RACE reads, leaving out DNA. The sample is made up of 200,000 to 300,000 distinct CDR3 sequences, and the top ten hold approximately 0.39% of it. Germline assignment: CDR1 DFQATT and CDR2 SNEGSKA (reference sequence). The CDR3 has 14 amino acids. Sample: blood T cells: a sorted CD56 or NKG2C T cell subset, CD4+ or CD8+ T cells, or bulk PBMC T cells (not recorded which). The rearrangement joins TRBV20-1 to TRBJ2-5; TCRdb picks TRBD1, but there is no DNA to check that call. The clonotype was recovered from a man in his late teens or twenties in good health. CDR3 amino acids: CSARSSFQGETQYF.